These 24 T cell receptor beta chains originate from one sample sequenced in a study of a mutant IDH1 vaccine in newly diagnosed glioma (dated by TCRdb to about 2021). The time point label, as the study defines it: baseline, week 1 (first vaccination visit). This specimen's treatment or condition label, interpreted: pre-vaccination baseline after standard-of-care therapy. Library method: the immunoSEQ multiplex PCR assay. Sourced from immuneACCESS, this table was stored by TCRdb with only in-frame sequences that have V and J called. A share of the clones is absent; for the studies checked, an unresolved V gene accounts for under half, and the remainder has no known explanation. For this sample the table gives 50,000 to 65,000 clones, of which about 80% were detected only once. The biggest ten clones account for roughly 1.9% of the sample. Here the sequenced sample was PBMCs, taken from a glioma patient treated with radiotherapy, temozolomide or both. Receptor source: a woman in her thirties or forties with glioma.

This clone has only one observation. The V and J genes are TRBV2 and TRBJ2-6; D not certain. V was pared by 7 bases and J by 4 bases, with 23 bases between. This CDR3 region has 18 residues. From germline, CDR1 is SNHLY and CDR2 FYNNEI. CDR3 in amino acids: CASIIYTVEAPGANVLTF. CDR3 DNA: TGTGCCAGCATAATCTACACAGTTGAGGCTCCCGGGGCCAACGTCCTGACTTTC.

The gene calls are TRBV5-4 and TRBJ2-5, with 7 nucleotides matching TRBD2. The germline CDR1 and CDR2 sequences are SGHNT and YYREEE (reference sequence). Unmatched junction bases numbered 5, after V lost 4 bases and J lost 2 bases. The CDR3 loop spans 14 amino acids. The CDR3 coding sequence is TGTGCCAGCAGCCTGGCAGCGGGGCAAGAGACCCAGTACTTC. It encodes CASSLAAGQETQYF.

The chain recombines TRBV5-1 with TRBJ1-4, with D possibly matching TRBD1 (5 bases). The CDR3 runs 15 residues. V lost 0 bases and J 0 bases, leaving 6 bases between the germline ends. CDR1 and CDR2 from the germline V gene are SGHRS and YFSETQ. CDR3 nucleotide sequence: TGCGCCAGCAGCTTGGACAGGCCAACTAATGAAAAACTGTTTTTT. Residues: CASSLDRPTNEKLFF.

The chain has TRBV11-2 and TRBJ1-1; D gene uncertain. Germline V lookup: CDR1 SGHAT, CDR2 FQNNGV. The CDR3 length is 14 residues. Trimming shortened V by 0 bases and J by 1 base, and 6 bases separated the two germline ends. CDR3 sequence: CASSLEPGNTEAFF. The DNA for the CDR3 is TGTGCCAGCAGCTTAGAACCGGGGAACACTGAAGCTTTCTTT.

The rearrangement uses TRBV6-6 and TRBJ2-5; 7 nucleotides agree with TRBD2. V shed 6 bases, J shed 0 bases, and the junction held 4 bases outside the gene matches. CDR1 MNHNY and CDR2 SVGAGI come from the germline V gene (reference sequence). The CDR3 extends over 14 amino acids. The CDR3 spells CASREGLNQETQYF. The CDR3 DNA sequence: TGTGCCAGCAGGGAGGGACTAAACCAAGAGACCCAGTACTTC.

The chain joins TRBV4-1 to TRBJ1-4; possible D gene TRBD1, 6 bases. The germline gives CDR1 MGHRA, CDR2 YSYEKL. This CDR3 is 16 amino acids long. Trimming removed 1 base at V and 7 bases at J, with 16 bases between. This CDR3 reads CASSQGQGHQAEKLFF. CDR3 nucleotides: TGCGCCAGCAGCCAAGGGCAGGGACACCAGGCTGAAAAACTGTTTTTT.

This clone was seen more than once but under ten times. The V gene is TRBV2, the J gene TRBJ2-3; D gene unclear. This CDR3 is 14 amino acids long. The germline V gene encodes CDR1 SNHLY and CDR2 FYNNEI. V lost 8 bases and J lost 2, with 14 bases in between. The CDR3 sequence: CASPPRMVTDTQYF. DNA for the CDR3: TGTGCCAGCCCCCCTCGGATGGTCACAGATACGCAGTATTTT.

V and J are TRBV25-1 and TRBJ2-5; 7 bases fit TRBD1. The junction had 6 bases not matched to a gene; V was cut back by 2 bases and J by 3 bases. Germline values: CDR1 MGHDK, CDR2 SYGVNS. The CDR3 spans 15 residues. The CDR3 DNA follows: TGTGCCAGCAGTGAACACAGGGGCCCCGAAGAGACCCAGTACTTC. Its protein is CASSEHRGPEETQYF.

This chain joins TRBV7-8 and TRBJ2-7, with D possibly being TRBD1 or TRBD2 (5 bases each). Germline V lookup: CDR1 SGHVS, CDR2 FQNEAQ. The CDR3 is 14 residues long. V lost 5 bases and J lost 3, with 14 bases in between. CDR3 loop: CASSDRDGVYEQYF. The CDR3 DNA reads TGTGCCAGCAGCGACCGGGACGGGGTCTACGAGCAGTACTTC.

This clone was recorded a few times. The V and J genes are TRBV30 and TRBJ1-1, with a tentative D call TRBD1 (6 bases). The V end was cut by 0 bases, the J end by 5 bases, with 10 bases between. Germline V gives CDR1 GTSNPN, CDR2 SVGIG (reference sequence). CDR3 length: 13 amino acids. In nucleotides, the CDR3 is TGTGCCTGGAGTGTCCTCAGGGGAACTGAAGCTTTCTTT. Translation: CAWSVLRGTEAFF. Drawing the rest from reference TRBV30 and TRBJ1-1, the complete variable domain is SQTIHQWPATLVQPVGSPLSLECTVEGTSNPNLYWYRQAAGRGLQLLFYSVGIGQISSEVPQNLSASRPQDRQFILSSKKLLLSDSGFYLCAWSVLRGTEAFFGQGTRLTVV.

This chain connects TRBV6-6 to TRBJ1-5; D ambiguous. CDR3 length: 15 residues. V was pared by 6 bases and J by 0 bases, with 12 bases between. CDR1 is MNHNY and CDR2 is SVGAGI in the germline V gene (reference sequence). The CDR3 reads CASRTDTYSNQPQHF. The CDR3 DNA reads TGTGCCAGCAGAACCGACACGTATAGCAATCAGCCCCAGCATTTT.

The V gene is TRBV4-2, the J gene TRBJ1-5; a weak D match, TRBD1 (5 bases). The CDR3 consists of 15 residues. V gave up 4 bases and J gave up 0 bases, with 10 bases separating them. The germline CDR1 and CDR2 sequences are LGHNA and YNFKEQ. For the CDR3, the DNA is TGTGCCAGCAGCCCGGGGCAGGATAGCAATCAGCCCCAGCATTTT. Residues: CASSPGQDSNQPQHF.

This chain connects TRBV30 to TRBJ1-3; D remains unclear. This CDR3 is built from 14 residues. From germline, CDR1 is GTSNPN and CDR2 SVGIG (reference sequence). V dropped 4 bases and J dropped 0 bases, with 10 bases sitting between them. The CDR3 region is CAWNRLSSGNTIYF. CDR3 coding DNA: TGTGCCTGGAATCGGCTCTCCTCTGGAAACACCATATATTTT.

The chain recombines TRBV7-9 with TRBJ1-1, with D perhaps matching TRBD1 (5 bases). Germline CDR1 reads SEHNR; CDR2 reads FQNEAQ (reference sequence). V was clipped by 2 bases and J by 6 bases, with 13 bases between them. The CDR3 length is 14 residues. CDR3 region: CASSLPGRASEAFF. CDR3 nucleotides: TGTGCCAGCAGCTTACCCGGCAGGGCCTCTGAAGCTTTCTTT.

The chain combines TRBV2 with TRBJ1-2; possibly TRBD1 for D (6 bases). The CDR3 runs 14 residues. CDR1 and CDR2 from the germline V gene are SNHLY and FYNNEI. Between the trimmed V and J ends, which lost 2 bases and 4 bases, there was a span of 11 bases. In DNA form, the CDR3 reads TGTGCCAGCAGTGAAACAGGGCAAGGCTATGGCTACACCTTC. Amino acids: CASSETGQGYGYTF.

This chain uses TRBV30 with TRBJ2-7; 7 bases align to TRBD2. From germline, CDR1 is GTSNPN and CDR2 SVGIG (reference sequence). Germline trimming cut 4 bases from V and 1 base from J; bases unmatched to any gene: 10. The CDR3 covers 15 residues. The CDR3 sequence: CAWMSRDYPSYEQYF. The CDR3 DNA reads as TGTGCCTGGATGAGCCGGGACTACCCTTCCTACGAGCAGTACTTC.

The rearrangement joins TRBV5-1 to TRBJ2-2; D gene uncertain. V lost 0 bases and J 5 bases, leaving 14 bases between the germline ends. The germline V gene has CDR1 SGHRS and CDR2 YFSETQ. The CDR3 runs 16 residues. CDR3 nucleotides: TGCGCCAGCAGCTTGGTGCCACCCAGTTTAACCGGGGAGCTGTTTTTT. It yields the protein CASSLVPPSLTGELFF.

The chain has TRBV5-1 and TRBJ2-3, with D possibly being TRBD2 (6 bases). Germline CDR1 reads SGHRS; CDR2 reads YFSETQ. The CDR3 has 16 residues. Trimming removed 4 bases at V and 3 bases at J, with 18 bases between. The CDR3 reads CASSPRGLDRTDTQYF. The CDR3 DNA follows: TGCGCCAGCAGCCCACGGGGGTTGGATAGAACAGATACGCAGTATTTT.

This chain's CDR3 is CAWSRDRGGGGYTF. The CDR3 nucleotides are TGTGCCTGGAGCCGCGACAGGGGAGGAGGGGGCTACACCTTC. This chain connects TRBV30 to TRBJ1-2; 8 positions match TRBD1. The CDR3 is 14 amino acids. J was trimmed by 8 bases and V by 3 bases; bases with no gene match: 11. Germline CDR1 GTSNPN, CDR2 SVGIG (reference sequence).

J is TRBJ1-2 and V is TRBV9; TRBD1 is a possible D gene (6 bases). With 4 bases removed from V and 1 base from J, the gap between germline ends came to 20 bases. Germline V gene data show CDR1 as SGDLS and CDR2 as YYNGEE. The CDR3 totals 17 residues. As DNA, the CDR3 is TGTGCCAGCAGCTTCTCCTTGGGGGGCCTTCTTAACTATGGCTACACCTTC. Its translation is CASSFSLGGLLNYGYTF.

The chain joins TRBV27 to TRBJ1-6; no reliable D call. CDR1 and CDR2 from the germline V gene are MNHEY and SMNVEV (reference sequence). V was clipped by 5 bases and J by 0 bases, with 8 bases between them. This CDR3 is built from 15 residues. The CDR3 sequence is CASSVRSSYNSPLHF. The CDR3 DNA follows: TGTGCCAGCAGTGTCAGGAGCTCCTATAATTCACCCCTCCACTTT.

The rearrangement joins TRBV5-4 to TRBJ2-3; 9 bases align to TRBD2. The trim removed 0 bases at V and 2 bases at J, leaving 4 bases unmatched. Germline-derived CDR1 and CDR2 are SGHNT and YYREEE (reference sequence). The CDR3 is 16 amino acids. CDR3 sequence reads: CASSLGLAGLTDTQYF. CDR3 coding DNA: TGTGCCAGCAGCTTGGGGCTAGCGGGGCTCACAGATACGCAGTATTTT.

V gene TRBV6-4 combines with J gene TRBJ1-5; maybe TRBD1 (5 bases). CDR3 length: 18 residues. Between the trimmed V and J ends, which lost 3 bases and 2 bases, there was a span of 20 bases. Germline V gives CDR1 MRHNA, CDR2 SNTAGT. CDR3 sequence (DNA): TGTGCCAGCAGTGATCCAGGGAAGGTAGTTAAGGGCAATCAGCCCCAGCATTTT. Amino acid sequence: CASSDPGKVVKGNQPQHF.

There are a few counts of this clone. The V and J genes are TRBV5-4 and TRBJ2-5; possible D gene TRBD1, 6 bases. This CDR3 region has 15 residues. Trimming removed 4 bases from V and 4 bases from J, with 17 bases in between. Germline-derived CDR1 and CDR2 are SGHNT and YYREEE (reference sequence). The CDR3 protein is CASSGPQGKVETQYF. The CDR3 DNA reads TGTGCCAGCAGCGGGCCCCAGGGGAAGGTAGAGACCCAGTACTTC.